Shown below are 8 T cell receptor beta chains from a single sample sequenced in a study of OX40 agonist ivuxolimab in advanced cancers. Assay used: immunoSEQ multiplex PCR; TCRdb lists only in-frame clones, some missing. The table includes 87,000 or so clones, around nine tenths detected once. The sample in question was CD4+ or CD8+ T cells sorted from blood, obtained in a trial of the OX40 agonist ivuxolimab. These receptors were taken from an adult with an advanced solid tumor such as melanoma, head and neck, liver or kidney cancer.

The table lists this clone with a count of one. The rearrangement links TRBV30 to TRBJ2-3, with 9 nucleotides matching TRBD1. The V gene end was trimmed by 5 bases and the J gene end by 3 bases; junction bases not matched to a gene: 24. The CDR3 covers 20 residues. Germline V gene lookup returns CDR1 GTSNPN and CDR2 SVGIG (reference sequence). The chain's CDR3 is CAWVPSYYGQGRSLTDTQYF. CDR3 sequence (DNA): TGTGCCTGGGTTCCCTCTTATTATGGACAGGGGAGAAGTTTGACAGATACGCAGTATTTT.

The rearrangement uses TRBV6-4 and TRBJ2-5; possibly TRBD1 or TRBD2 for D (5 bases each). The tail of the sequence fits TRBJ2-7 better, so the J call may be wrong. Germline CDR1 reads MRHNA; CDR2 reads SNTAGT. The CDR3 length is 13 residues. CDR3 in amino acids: CASSTRDGYEQYF. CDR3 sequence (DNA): TGTGCCAGCAGTACCCGGGACGGGTACGAGCAGTACTTC.

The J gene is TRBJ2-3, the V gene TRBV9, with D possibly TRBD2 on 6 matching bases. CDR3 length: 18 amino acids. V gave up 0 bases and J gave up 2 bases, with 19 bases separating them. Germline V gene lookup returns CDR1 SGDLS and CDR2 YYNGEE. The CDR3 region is CASSVGGRDLGYTDTQYF. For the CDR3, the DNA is TGTGCCAGCAGCGTAGGAGGCAGGGACTTGGGGTACACAGATACGCAGTATTTT.

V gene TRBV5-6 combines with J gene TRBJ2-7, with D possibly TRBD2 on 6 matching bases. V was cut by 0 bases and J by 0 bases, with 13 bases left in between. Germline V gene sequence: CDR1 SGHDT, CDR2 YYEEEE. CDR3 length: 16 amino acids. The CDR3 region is CASSLGAGSSSYEQYF. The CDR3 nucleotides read TGTGCCAGCAGCTTGGGTGCGGGGAGTAGCTCCTACGAGCAGTACTTC.

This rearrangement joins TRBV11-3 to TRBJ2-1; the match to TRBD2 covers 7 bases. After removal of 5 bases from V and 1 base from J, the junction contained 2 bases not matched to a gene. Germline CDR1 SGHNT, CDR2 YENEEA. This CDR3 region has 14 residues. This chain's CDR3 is CASSRTSSYNEQFF. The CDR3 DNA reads TGTGCCAGCAGCCGGACTAGTTCCTACAATGAGCAGTTCTTC.

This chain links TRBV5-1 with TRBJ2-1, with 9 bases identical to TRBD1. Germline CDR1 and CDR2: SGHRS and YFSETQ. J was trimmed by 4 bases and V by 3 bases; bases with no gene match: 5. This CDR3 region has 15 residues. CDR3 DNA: TGCGCCAGCAGCTCCGGACAGGGGAAGTACAATGAGCAGTTCTTC. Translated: CASSSGQGKYNEQFF. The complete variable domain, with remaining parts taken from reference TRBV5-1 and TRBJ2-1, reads KAGVTQTPRYLIKTRGQQVTLSCSPISGHRSVSWYQQTPGQGLQFLFEYFSETQRNKGNFPGRFSGRQFSNSRSEMNVSTLELGDSALYLCASSSGQGKYNEQFFGPGTRLTVL.

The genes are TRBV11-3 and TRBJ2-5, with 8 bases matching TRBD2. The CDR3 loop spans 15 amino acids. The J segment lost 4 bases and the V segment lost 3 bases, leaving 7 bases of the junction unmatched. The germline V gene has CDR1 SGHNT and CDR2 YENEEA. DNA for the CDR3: TGTGCCAGCAGCTTCCGGGAGGGGAATCGAGAGACCCAGTACTTC. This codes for CASSFREGNRETQYF. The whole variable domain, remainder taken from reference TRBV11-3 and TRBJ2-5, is EAGVVQSPRYKIIEKKQPVAFWCNPISGHNTLYWYLQNLGQGPELLIRYENEEAVDDSQLPKDRFSAERLKGVDSTLKIQPAELGDSAVYLCASSFREGNRETQYFGPGTRLLVL.

CDR3 DNA sequence: TGTGCCAGCAGTTACAGGGACTACTCCTACGAGCAGTACTTC. The encoded protein is CASSYRDYSYEQYF. This rearrangement joins TRBV7-8 to TRBJ2-7; a possible D gene is TRBD2 (7 bases). CDR1 and CDR2 from the germline V gene are SGHVS and FQNEAQ. The germline V and J ends were trimmed by 6 bases and 0 bases, with 12 bases remaining between them. The CDR3 loop spans 14 amino acids.